This T cell receptor beta chain is drawn from a study of spatial heterogeneity in lung cancer. Whole-study findings and limits: TCRs found ubiquitously expanded in tumor appeared in blood more at resection than at follow-up.

Regarding time point: sample taken at primary tumor resection. Without sorting, whole RNA was sequenced from tumor, nontumor lung or frozen PBMC. The donors comprised some 70 untreated early-stage non-small cell lung cancer patients. Carried by each TCR cDNA molecule was a unique molecular identifier. One entry per CDR3 protein, called by TCRdb with MiXCR from the 5' RACE reads. The data show about 38,000 distinct CDR3 sequences, with 5.2% seen just once and 25% held by the top ten. This clonotype has at least ten counts. Antigen specificity is unknown. The junction had 13 bases not matched to a gene; V was cut back by 6 bases and J by 4 bases. The CDR3 runs 16 residues. The germline V gene encodes CDR1 WSHSY and CDR2 SAAADI.

The material sequenced was PBMCs, taken at surgery. The V and J genes are TRBV10-2 and TRBJ2-5, with 8 bases aligning to TRBD1. This clonotype was obtained from a female donor with early-stage non-small cell lung cancer. CDR3 coding DNA: TGCGCCAGCAGAGCCGGGGCGCAGGGGGCGTCAGAGACCCAGTACTTC. It codes for CASRAGAQGASETQYF.